The next 24 T cell receptor beta chains were all read from a single sample in a study of blood T cell repertoires in COVID-19. Profiled with immunoSEQ multiplex PCR; TCRdb holds only in-frame clones, not every one. The sample includes about 270,000 clones, 65% to 85% of them seen just once. Sequenced input: peripheral blood. These receptors were collected from a human donor with COVID-19, enrolled during active disease. The donor label of this sample is uncertain.

This chain links TRBV14 with TRBJ2-5, with a possible D match to TRBD2 (5 bases). From germline, CDR1 is SGHDN and CDR2 FVKESK. The CDR3 has 13 amino acids. Trimming stripped 7 bases from V and 2 bases from J, with 11 bases between. CDR3 sequence: CASIGAAQETQYF. The CDR3 bases are TGTGCCAGCATCGGAGCGGCTCAAGAGACCCAGTACTTC.

This chain links TRBV19 with TRBJ1-1, with D possibly being TRBD1 (6 bases). Germline values: CDR1 LNHDA, CDR2 SQIVND (reference sequence). The CDR3 has 14 amino acids. V was trimmed by 2 bases and J by 4 bases, leaving 11 bases between them. CDR3 in amino acids: CASSIYRAGTEAFF. The CDR3 nucleotides are TGTGCCAGTAGTATATACAGGGCGGGCACTGAAGCTTTCTTT. The whole variable domain, remainder taken from reference TRBV19 and TRBJ1-1, is DGGITQSPKYLFRKEGQNVTLSCEQNLNHDAMYWYRQDPGQGLRLIYYSQIVNDFQKGDIAEGYSVSREKKESFPLTVTSAQKNPTAFYLCASSIYRAGTEAFFGQGTRLTVV.

This chain joins TRBV7-2 and TRBJ2-7; TRBD1 matches at 8 bases. The CDR3 is made up of 14 amino acids. J lost 2 bases, V lost 4 bases, and 4 bases had no gene match. CDR1 and CDR2 from the germline V gene are SGHTA and FQGNSA. CDR3: CASSSWTGPYEQYF. CDR3 sequence (DNA): TGTGCCAGCAGCTCTTGGACAGGGCCCTACGAGCAGTACTTC.

The chain carries TRBV10-2 and TRBJ2-7, with D possibly TRBD2 on 6 matching bases. The CDR3 contains 14 residues. V was trimmed by 6 bases and J by 0 bases, leaving 12 bases between them. CDR1 and CDR2 (germline): WSHSY, SAAADI. This CDR3 reads CASRETGGSYEQYF. The CDR3 DNA is TGCGCCAGCAGAGAGACCGGGGGCTCCTACGAGCAGTACTTC.

The J gene is TRBJ2-2, the V gene TRBV27, with 12 nucleotides matching TRBD2. The V and J ends lost 5 bases and 6 bases, in that order; junction bases with no gene match: 13. CDR1 MNHEY and CDR2 SMNVEV come from the germline V gene (reference sequence). The CDR3 sequence is 18 residues long. CDR3 sequence: CASSPKRLAGAGAGELFF. DNA of the CDR3: TGTGCCAGCAGTCCAAAAAGACTAGCGGGAGCCGGGGCCGGGGAGCTGTTTTTT.

The chain employs TRBV7-3 and TRBJ2-1; D is possibly TRBD1 (5 bases). Trimming took off 5 bases at V and 6 bases at J, with 14 bases between the two ends. Per the germline V gene, CDR1 is SGHTA and CDR2 is FQGTGA. The CDR3 extends over 14 amino acids. The CDR3 loop is CASSRTPPANEQFF. The CDR3, as DNA: TGTGCCAGCAGCAGGACACCCCCCGCCAATGAGCAGTTCTTC.

V gene TRBV6-6 combines with J gene TRBJ2-3; tentative D call: TRBD1 (6 bases). Germline V gene data show CDR1 as MNHNY and CDR2 as SVGAGI (reference sequence). Trimming removed 6 bases from V and 5 bases from J, with 9 bases in between. The CDR3 sequence is 12 residues long. The CDR3 coding sequence is TGTGCCAGCAGCCCGACAGGAGATACGCAGTATTTT. Amino acids: CASSPTGDTQYF.

The chain uses TRBV5-1 and TRBJ2-5; the match to TRBD1 covers 9 bases. Trimming removed 2 bases from V and 5 bases from J; junction bases left unmatched: 16. The CDR3 has 18 residues. The V gene's germline CDR1 is SGHRS and CDR2 YFSETQ. For the CDR3, the DNA is TGCGCCAGCAGCTTTGGTGCCGGACAGGGGCCTAACTGGGAGACCCAGTACTTC. It specifies CASSFGAGQGPNWETQYF.

This chain uses TRBV30 with TRBJ1-1; possible D gene TRBD1, 6 bases. Germline-derived CDR1 and CDR2 are GTSNPN and SVGIG (reference sequence). This CDR3 has 15 residues. The germline V and J ends were trimmed by 5 bases and 0 bases, with 16 bases remaining between them. The CDR3 loop is CAWGDKGIMNTEAFF. The CDR3 DNA sequence: TGTGCCTGGGGGGACAAGGGGATTATGAACACTGAAGCTTTCTTT.

The chain links TRBV18 to TRBJ2-1, with 10 bases aligning to TRBD1. Per germline, CDR1 KGHSH and CDR2 LQKENI. The CDR3 consists of 15 residues. V lost 3 bases and J lost 6; bases outside the gene matches: 5. The CDR3 nucleotides are TGTGCCAGCTCACCGGTGGGACAGGGGTCCAATGAGCAGTTCTTC. Translation gives CASSPVGQGSNEQFF.

The chain joins TRBV30 to TRBJ2-1, with 13 positions matching TRBD2. The CDR3 has 18 amino acids. Germline V CDR1 and CDR2: GTSNPN, SVGIG (reference sequence). V lost 3 bases to trimming and J lost 7 bases; unmatched junction nucleotides: 15. The DNA of the CDR3 is TGTGCCTGGAGGGTGGACAGGCGAACTAGCGGGAGGGGGAATGAGCAGTTCTTC. It translates to CAWRVDRRTSGRGNEQFF.

V is TRBV6-5 and J is TRBJ2-7; D is uncertain. Germline CDR1 reads MNHEY; CDR2 reads SVGAGI. Trimming cost V 6 bases and J 2 bases, with 11 bases left between them. The CDR3 contains 13 residues. CDR3 sequence: CASSPRQTYEQYF. CDR3 DNA: TGTGCCAGCAGCCCCAGGCAAACCTACGAGCAGTACTTC.

This clone was counted a few times. The rearrangement joins TRBV7-6 to TRBJ1-5; D is uncertain. Germline V gene sequence: CDR1 SGHVS, CDR2 FNYEAQ. Between the trimmed V and J ends, which lost 1 base and 1 base, there was a span of 5 bases. The CDR3 has 14 amino acids. CDR3 protein: CASSLGASNQPQHF. The DNA of the CDR3 is TGTGCCAGCAGCTTAGGGGCCAGCAATCAGCCCCAGCATTTT.

The chain is built from TRBV19 and TRBJ2-7; 7 nucleotides align to TRBD1. This CDR3 comprises 15 residues. CDR1 is LNHDA and CDR2 is SQIVND in the germline V gene (reference sequence). The ends lost 4 bases at V and 4 bases at J; junction bases unmatched: 10. In DNA, the CDR3 is TGTGCCAGTAGTAGCTCGGGACAGCCACCGTACGAGCAGTACTTC. Encoded protein: CASSSSGQPPYEQYF.

This clone appeared many times. This chain uses TRBV19 with TRBJ1-5; 9 nucleotides match TRBD1. Germline V gene sequence: CDR1 LNHDA, CDR2 SQIVND (reference sequence). This CDR3 comprises 17 residues. V lost 3 bases to trimming and J lost 1 base; unmatched junction nucleotides: 7. As DNA, the CDR3 is TGTGCCAGTAGTATCCCAACAGGGGGCTTGAGCAATCAGCCCCAGCATTTT. Encoded protein: CASSIPTGGLSNQPQHF.

The rearrangement links TRBV29-1 to TRBJ2-3; TRBD2 agrees at 13 bases. V gave up 7 bases and J gave up 3 bases; unmatched junction bases: 13. The germline V gene has CDR1 SQVTM and CDR2 ANQGSEA. The CDR3 extends over 17 amino acids. The CDR3 protein is CSGGTWTSGSGTDTQYF. The CDR3 bases are TGCAGCGGGGGCACCTGGACTAGCGGGAGCGGTACAGATACGCAGTATTTT.

J is TRBJ2-6 and V is TRBV30; 11 nucleotides line up with TRBD1. The V gene end was trimmed by 2 bases and the J gene end by 2 bases; junction bases not matched to a gene: 8. CDR1 and CDR2 (germline): GTSNPN, SVGIG (reference sequence). The CDR3 is 18 residues long. The CDR3 DNA is TGTGCCTGGAGTATTCGGACAGGGGGCGCAACTGGGGCCAACGTCCTGACTTTC. As protein: CAWSIRTGGATGANVLTF.

The V and J genes are TRBV12-3 or TRBV12-4 and TRBJ1-1, with TRBD1 matching over 7 bases. The CDR3 extends over 13 amino acids. V was clipped by 6 bases and J by 1 base; unmatched bases: 2. DNA of the CDR3: TGTGCCAGCAGGGACAGGTCGAACACTGAAGCTTTCTTT. It is translated as CASRDRSNTEAFF.

Only one count was recorded for this clone. The rearrangement joins TRBV18 to TRBJ2-5; 7 nucleotides align to TRBD2. The CDR3 has 16 residues. V shed 5 bases and J 5 bases; nucleotides not matched to a gene: 14. Germline CDR1 and CDR2: KGHSH and LQKENI. CDR3 bases: TGTGCCAGCTCAAACGCGGGGGAGGATGTCTGGGAGACCCAGTACTTC. Its protein is CASSNAGEDVWETQYF.

The rearrangement joins TRBV5-6 to TRBJ2-7; a possible D gene is TRBD2 (5 bases). Germline CDR1 reads SGHDT; CDR2 reads YYEEEE. The CDR3 totals 12 residues. V was shortened by 4 bases and J by 4 bases, with 9 bases between the two germline ends. The CDR3, as DNA: TGTGCCAGCAGCCCAAGGACTTACGAGCAGTACTTC. As protein: CASSPRTYEQYF.

This clone was observed a single time. The genes are TRBV14 and TRBJ2-2; D gene unclear. V lost 4 bases and J 1 base, leaving 13 bases between the germline ends. The CDR3 covers 16 residues. Per the germline V gene, CDR1 is SGHDN and CDR2 is FVKESK. CDR3 sequence (DNA): TGTGCCAGCAGCCCCCGCCTGACATGGAACACCGGGGAGCTGTTTTTT. It specifies CASSPRLTWNTGELFF.

Only one count was recorded for this clone. The V and J genes are TRBV20-1 and TRBJ2-1; D possibly corresponds to TRBD2 (5 bases). The germline V gene has CDR1 DFQATT and CDR2 SNEGSKA (reference sequence). This CDR3 is built from 11 residues. V dropped 0 bases and J dropped 13 bases, with 10 bases sitting between them. The CDR3 is CSARDGLAQFF. Here the CDR3 DNA reads TGCAGTGCTAGAGATGGGCTAGCCCAGTTCTTC.

The chain is built from TRBV19 and TRBJ2-1; unclear D gene. Germline-derived CDR1 and CDR2 are LNHDA and SQIVND (reference sequence). Deletions cut 5 bases from V and 10 bases from J, with 15 bases between. This CDR3 region has 13 residues. DNA of the CDR3: TGTGCCAGTAGTGCACCAACGGGTGGCGAGCAGTTCTTC. It translates to CASSAPTGGEQFF.

This chain joins TRBV23-1 and TRBJ1-5; D gene ambiguous. Being an ORF, TRBV23-1 has a function that is uncertain. V gave up 0 bases and J gave up 7 bases, with 16 bases separating them. The CDR3 covers 16 residues. The CDR3 DNA follows: TGCGCCAGCAGTCAATCCCCCCAGGAGGCCAAGCAGCCCCAGCATTTT. Translation: CASSQSPQEAKQPQHF.